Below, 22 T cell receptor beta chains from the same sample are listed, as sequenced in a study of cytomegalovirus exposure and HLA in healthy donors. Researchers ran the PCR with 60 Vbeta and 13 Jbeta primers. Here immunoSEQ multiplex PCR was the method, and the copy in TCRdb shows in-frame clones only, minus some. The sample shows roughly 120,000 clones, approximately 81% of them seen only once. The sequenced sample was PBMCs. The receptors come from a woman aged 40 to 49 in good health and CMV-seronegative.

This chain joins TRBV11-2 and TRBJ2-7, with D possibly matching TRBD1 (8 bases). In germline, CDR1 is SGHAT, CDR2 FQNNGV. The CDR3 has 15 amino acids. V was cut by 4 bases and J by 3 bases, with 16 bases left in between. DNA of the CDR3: TGTGCCAGCAGCTCAACAGGGGGAGGGGGCTACGAGCAGTACTTC. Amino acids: CASSSTGGGGYEQYF. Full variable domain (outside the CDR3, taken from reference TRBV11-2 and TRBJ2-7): EAGVAQSPRYKIIEKRQSVAFWCNPISGHATLYWYQQILGQGPKLLIQFQNNGVVDDSQLPKDRFSAERLKGVDSTLKIQPAKLEDSAVYLCASSSTGGGGYEQYFGPGTRLTVT.

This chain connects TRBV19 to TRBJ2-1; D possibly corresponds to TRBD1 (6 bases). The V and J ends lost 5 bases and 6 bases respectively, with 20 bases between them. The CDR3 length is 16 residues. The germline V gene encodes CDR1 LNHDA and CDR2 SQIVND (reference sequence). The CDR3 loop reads CASSGDDRLLANEQFF. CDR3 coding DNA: TGTGCCAGTAGTGGAGATGACAGGCTCTTGGCCAATGAGCAGTTCTTC. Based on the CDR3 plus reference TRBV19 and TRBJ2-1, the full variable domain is DGGITQSPKYLFRKEGQNVTLSCEQNLNHDAMYWYRQDPGQGLRLIYYSQIVNDFQKGDIAEGYSVSREKKESFPLTVTSAQKNPTAFYLCASSGDDRLLANEQFFGPGTRLTVL.

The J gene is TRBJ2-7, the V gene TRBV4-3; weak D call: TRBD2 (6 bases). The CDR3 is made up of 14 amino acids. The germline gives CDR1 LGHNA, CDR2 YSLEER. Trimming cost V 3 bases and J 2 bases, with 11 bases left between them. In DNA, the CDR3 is TGCGCCAGCAGCCAGGACGGCGGGACCTACGAGCAGTACTTC. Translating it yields CASSQDGGTYEQYF.

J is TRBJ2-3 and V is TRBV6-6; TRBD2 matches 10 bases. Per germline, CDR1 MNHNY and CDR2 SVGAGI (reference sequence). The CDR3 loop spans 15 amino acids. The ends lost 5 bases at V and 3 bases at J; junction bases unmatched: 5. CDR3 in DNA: TGTGCCAGCAGTCCGACTAGCGGGTTGACAGATACGCAGTATTTT. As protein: CASSPTSGLTDTQYF.

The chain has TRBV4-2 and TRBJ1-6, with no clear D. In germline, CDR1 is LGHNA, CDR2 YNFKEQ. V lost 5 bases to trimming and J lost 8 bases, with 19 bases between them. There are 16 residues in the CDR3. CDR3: CASSSRGVGVDSPLHF. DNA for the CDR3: TGTGCCAGCAGCTCCCGTGGTGTGGGAGTGGATTCACCCCTCCACTTT.

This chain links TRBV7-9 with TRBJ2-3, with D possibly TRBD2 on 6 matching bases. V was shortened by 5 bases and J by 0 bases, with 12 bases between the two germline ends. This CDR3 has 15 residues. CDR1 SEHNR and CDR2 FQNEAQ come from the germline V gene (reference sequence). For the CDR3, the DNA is TGTGCCAGCAGCCGCCTGGCGGGAAGCACAGATACGCAGTATTTT. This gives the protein CASSRLAGSTDTQYF. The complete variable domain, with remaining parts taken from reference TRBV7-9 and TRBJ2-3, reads DTGVSQNPRHKITKRGQNVTFRCDPISEHNRLYWYRQTLGQGPEFLTYFQNEAQLEKSRLLSDRFSAERPKGSFSTLEIQRTEQGDSAMYLCASSRLAGSTDTQYFGPGTRLTVL.

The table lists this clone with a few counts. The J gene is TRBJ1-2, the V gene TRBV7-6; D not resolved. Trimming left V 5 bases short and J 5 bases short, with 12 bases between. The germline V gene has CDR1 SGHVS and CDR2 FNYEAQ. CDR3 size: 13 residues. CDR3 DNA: TGTGCCAGCAGCGCGGGCTTGGGGTATGGCTACACCTTC. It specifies CASSAGLGYGYTF.

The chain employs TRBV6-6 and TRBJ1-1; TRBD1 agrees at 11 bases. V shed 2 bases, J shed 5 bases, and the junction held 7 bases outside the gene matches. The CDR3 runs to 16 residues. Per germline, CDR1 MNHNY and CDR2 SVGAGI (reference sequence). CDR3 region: CASSYLGQGASTEAFF. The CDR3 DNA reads TGTGCCAGCAGTTACCTTGGACAGGGGGCGAGTACTGAAGCTTTCTTT.

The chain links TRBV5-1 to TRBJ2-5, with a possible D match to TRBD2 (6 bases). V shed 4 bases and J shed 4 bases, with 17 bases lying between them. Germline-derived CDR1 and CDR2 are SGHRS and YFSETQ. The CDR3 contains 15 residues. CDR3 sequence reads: CASSREGTGVETQYF. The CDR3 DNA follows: TGCGCCAGCAGCCGTGAGGGTACGGGGGTAGAGACCCAGTACTTC.

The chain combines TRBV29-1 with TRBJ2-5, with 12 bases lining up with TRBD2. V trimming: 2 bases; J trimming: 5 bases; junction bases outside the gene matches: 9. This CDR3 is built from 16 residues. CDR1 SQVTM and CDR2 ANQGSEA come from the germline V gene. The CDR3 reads CSVELASGGAQETQYF. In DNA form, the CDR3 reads TGCAGCGTTGAATTGGCTAGCGGGGGGGCCCAGGAGACCCAGTACTTC. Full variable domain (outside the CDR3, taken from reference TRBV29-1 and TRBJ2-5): SAVISQKPSRDICQRGTSLTIQCQVDSQVTMMFWYRQQPGQSLTLIATANQGSEATYESGFVIDKFPISRPNLTFSTLTVSNMSPEDSSIYLCSVELASGGAQETQYFGPGTRLLVL.

The CDR3 spells CASSLASGTYNEQFF. CDR3 coding DNA: TGTGCCAGCAGCTTAGCCAGCGGCACCTACAATGAGCAGTTCTTC. The chain uses TRBV7-6 and TRBJ2-1; D might be TRBD2 (5 bases). Trimming removed 0 bases at V and 2 bases at J, with 8 bases between. The CDR3 spans 15 residues. Per the germline V gene, CDR1 is SGHVS and CDR2 is FNYEAQ.

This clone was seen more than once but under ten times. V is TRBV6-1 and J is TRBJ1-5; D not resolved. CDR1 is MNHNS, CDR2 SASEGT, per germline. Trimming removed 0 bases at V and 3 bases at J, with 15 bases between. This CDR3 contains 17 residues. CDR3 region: CASSEADLRTINQPQHF. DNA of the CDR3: TGTGCCAGCAGTGAAGCGGACCTCCGGACTATCAATCAGCCCCAGCATTTT.

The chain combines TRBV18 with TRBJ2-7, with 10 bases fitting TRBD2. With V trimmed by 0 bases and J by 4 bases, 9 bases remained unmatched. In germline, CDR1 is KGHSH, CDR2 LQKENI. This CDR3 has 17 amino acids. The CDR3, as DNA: TGTGCCAGCTCACCACCGTCAGGGCCTAGCGGGAGTTACGAGCAGTACTTC. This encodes CASSPPSGPSGSYEQYF.

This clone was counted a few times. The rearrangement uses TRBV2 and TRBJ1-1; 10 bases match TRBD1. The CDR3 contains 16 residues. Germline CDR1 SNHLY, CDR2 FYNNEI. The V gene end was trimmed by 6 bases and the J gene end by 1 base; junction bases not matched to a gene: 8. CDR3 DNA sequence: TGTGCCAGCAGACCGGGACAGGGGATACGGAACACTGAAGCTTTCTTT. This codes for CASRPGQGIRNTEAFF.

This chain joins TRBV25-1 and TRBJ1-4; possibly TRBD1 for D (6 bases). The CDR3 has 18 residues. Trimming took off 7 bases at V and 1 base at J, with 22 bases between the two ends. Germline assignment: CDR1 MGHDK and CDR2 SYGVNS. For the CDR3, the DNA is TGTGCCAGCACCCAAGGAGAGGGCAGGGGTAGAACTAATGAAAAACTGTTTTTT. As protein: CASTQGEGRGRTNEKLFF.

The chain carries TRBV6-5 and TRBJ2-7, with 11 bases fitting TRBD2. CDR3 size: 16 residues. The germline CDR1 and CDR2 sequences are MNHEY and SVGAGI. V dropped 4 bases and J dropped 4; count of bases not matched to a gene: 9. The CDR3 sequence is CASSSPTSGRGYEQYF. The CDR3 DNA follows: TGTGCCAGCAGTTCCCCAACTAGCGGGAGAGGGTACGAGCAGTACTTC.

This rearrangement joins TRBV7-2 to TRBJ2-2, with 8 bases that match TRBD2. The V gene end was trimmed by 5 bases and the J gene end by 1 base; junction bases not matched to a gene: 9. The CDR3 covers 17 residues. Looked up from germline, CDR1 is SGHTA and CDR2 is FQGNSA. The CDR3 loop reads CASSPSGSGMNTGELFF. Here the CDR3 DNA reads TGTGCCAGCAGCCCCTCGGGTAGCGGGATGAACACCGGGGAGCTGTTTTTT.

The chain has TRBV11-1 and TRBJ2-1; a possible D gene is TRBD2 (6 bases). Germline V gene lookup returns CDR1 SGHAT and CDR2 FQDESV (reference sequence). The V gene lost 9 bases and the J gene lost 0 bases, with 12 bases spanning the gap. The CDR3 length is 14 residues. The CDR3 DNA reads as TGTGCCAGTCGGGGGTCCAGCTCCTACAATGAGCAGTTCTTC. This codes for CASRGSSSYNEQFF.

The CDR3: CASSPQNMEGAFF. CDR3 nucleotide sequence: TGTGCCAGCTCACCCCAAAATATGGAGGGGGCTTTCTTT. The rearrangement links TRBV18 to TRBJ1-1; possibly TRBD1 for D (5 bases). CDR1 is KGHSH and CDR2 is LQKENI in the germline V gene. This CDR3 spans 13 amino acids. The V and J ends lost 3 bases and 11 bases respectively, with 16 bases between them.

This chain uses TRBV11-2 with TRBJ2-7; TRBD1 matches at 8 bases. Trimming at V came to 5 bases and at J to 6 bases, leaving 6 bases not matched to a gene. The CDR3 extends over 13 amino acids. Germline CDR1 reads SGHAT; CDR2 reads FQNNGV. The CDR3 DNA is TGTGCCAGCAGCCTAAGACAGGGGAGCGAGCAGTACTTC. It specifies CASSLRQGSEQYF.

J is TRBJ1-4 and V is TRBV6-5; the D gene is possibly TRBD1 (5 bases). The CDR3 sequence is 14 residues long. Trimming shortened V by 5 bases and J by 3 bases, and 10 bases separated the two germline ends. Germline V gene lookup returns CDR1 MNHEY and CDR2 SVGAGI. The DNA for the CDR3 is TGTGCCAGCAGTCGACAGCTCCCTAATGAAAAACTGTTTTTT. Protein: CASSRQLPNEKLFF.

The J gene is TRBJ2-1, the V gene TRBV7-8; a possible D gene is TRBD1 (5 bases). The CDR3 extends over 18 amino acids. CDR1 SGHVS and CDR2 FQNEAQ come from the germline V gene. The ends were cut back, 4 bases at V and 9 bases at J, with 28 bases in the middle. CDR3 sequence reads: CASSYPTRQTLLLAEQFF. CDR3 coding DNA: TGTGCCAGCAGCTACCCCACCCGACAGACCCTACTTTTAGCTGAGCAGTTCTTC.